These 20 T cell receptor beta chains share one sample of origin, sequenced in a study of blood T cell repertoires in COVID-19. This table comes from immunoSEQ multiplex PCR, and its TCRdb copy is limited to in-frame clones, with some not included. The sample shows approximately 300,000 clones, 88% of them seen only once. Sequencing input: peripheral blood. These TCRs come from a woman aged 45 to 65 with active or convalescent COVID-19.

V gene TRBV10-3 combines with J gene TRBJ2-7; D is perhaps TRBD2 (5 bases). V lost 7 bases to trimming and J lost 0 bases, with 16 bases between them. There are 15 residues in the CDR3. The V gene's germline CDR1 is ENHRY and CDR2 SYGVKD. CDR3 coding DNA: TGTGCCATCAAGAACGCGAGGGTAAGCTCCTACGAGCAGTACTTC. The encoded protein is CAIKNARVSSYEQYF.

V is TRBV4-2 and J is TRBJ2-7; D unclear. CDR1 is LGHNA, CDR2 YNFKEQ, per germline. This CDR3 contains 13 residues. The V end was cut by 0 bases, the J end by 8 bases, with 11 bases between. The chain's CDR3 is CASSQDSSSKQYF. DNA for the CDR3: TGTGCCAGCAGCCAAGATAGCAGTAGCAAGCAGTACTTC.

The chain combines TRBV12-3 or TRBV12-4 with TRBJ2-1; 9 bases align to TRBD1. CDR3 length equals 13 residues. V was pared by 6 bases and J by 7 bases, with 4 bases of the junction left unmatched. The CDR3 region has the DNA TGTGCCAGCAGATTGACAGGGGGTAATGAGCAGTTCTTC. It is translated as CASRLTGGNEQFF.

The chain couples TRBV6-5 to TRBJ1-1; no clear D. The CDR3 has 13 residues. Germline CDR1 reads MNHEY; CDR2 reads SVGAGI. V lost 4 bases, J lost 6 bases, and 12 bases lay in between. This CDR3 is CASSSSPVSEAFF. The CDR3 DNA reads as TGTGCCAGCAGTTCTTCCCCAGTCTCTGAAGCTTTCTTT.

The count of this clone is one. The chain links TRBV21-1 to TRBJ1-1; TRBD1 is taken as the D call from the table, unchecked against the DNA. TRBV21-1 is deemed a pseudogene. CDR3 length equals 15 residues. The CDR3, as DNA: TGTGCCAGCAGCCCAGGGGGCGGCGGAAACACTGAAGCTTTCTTT. Its protein product is CASSPGGGGNTEAFF.

The chain employs TRBV3-1 (or the pseudogene TRBV3-2) and TRBJ2-5, with a possible D match to TRBD2 (5 bases). CDR3 length: 14 amino acids. Looked up from germline, CDR1 is LGHDT and CDR2 is YNNKEL (reference sequence). V gave up 1 base and J gave up 5 bases, with 11 bases separating them. CDR3 sequence: CASSQGIAPETQYF. The CDR3, as DNA: TGTGCCAGCAGCCAAGGCATAGCGCCGGAGACCCAGTACTTC.

On this clone: Other DNA sequences in the same sample also yield this CDR3. The chain is built from TRBV7-9 and TRBJ2-1; TRBD1 is a possible D gene (6 bases). Germline V CDR1 and CDR2: SEHNR, FQNEAQ (reference sequence). Deletions cut 5 bases from V and 1 base from J, with 12 bases between. The CDR3 is 15 residues long. The CDR3 sequence: CASSPQGSSYNEQFF. The CDR3 nucleotides read TGTGCCAGCAGCCCCCAGGGGAGTTCCTACAATGAGCAGTTCTTC.

The chain couples TRBV9 to TRBJ2-7; 8 bases map to TRBD1. V dropped 0 bases and J dropped 4; count of bases not matched to a gene: 6. Germline-derived CDR1 and CDR2 are SGDLS and YYNGEE. The CDR3 extends over 15 amino acids. For the CDR3, the DNA is TGTGCCAGCAGCGTAGAGGCAGGGGGCAGGTACGAGCAGTACTTC. Protein: CASSVEAGGRYEQYF. Full variable domain (rest looked up from reference TRBV9 and TRBJ2-7): DSGVTQTPKHLITATGQRVTLRCSPRSGDLSVYWYQQSLDQGLQFLIQYYNGEERAKGNILERFSAQQFPDLHSELNLSSLELGDSALYFCASSVEAGGRYEQYFGPGTRLTVT.

The chain links TRBV14 to TRBJ2-5, with a tentative D call TRBD2 (5 bases). The CDR3 is 15 amino acids. Trimming cost V 3 bases and J 0 bases, with 11 bases left between them. The germline CDR1 and CDR2 sequences are SGHDN and FVKESK. The chain's CDR3 is CASSHSRRYQETQYF. The DNA of the CDR3 is TGTGCCAGCAGCCATTCGCGGAGGTACCAAGAGACCCAGTACTTC.

The chain carries TRBV4-1 and TRBJ2-7; TRBD1 matches at 7 bases. Looked up from germline, CDR1 is MGHRA and CDR2 is YSYEKL. The J segment lost 2 bases and the V segment lost 5 bases, leaving 6 bases of the junction unmatched. The CDR3 has 14 amino acids. The CDR3, as DNA: TGCGCCAGCAGCAAGACAGGGACAACCTACGAGCAGTACTTC. Amino acid sequence: CASSKTGTTYEQYF.

This clone was detected once. The chain is built from TRBV14 and TRBJ1-3; no clear D gene. V was trimmed by 1 base and J by 0 bases, leaving 16 bases between them. CDR3 length: 18 residues. Germline CDR1 is SGHDN and CDR2 is FVKESK. The DNA for the CDR3 is TGTGCCAGCAGCCAAGTTGTGTCCTTGTTCCCCTCTGGAAACACCATATATTTT. It specifies CASSQVVSLFPSGNTIYF.

The chain joins TRBV30 to TRBJ1-2; 8 bases line up with TRBD1. CDR3 size: 13 residues. The V gene's germline CDR1 is GTSNPN and CDR2 SVGIG (reference sequence). Trimming removed 5 bases from V and 4 bases from J; junction bases left unmatched: 6. The CDR3 nucleotides read TGTGCCTGGGAGATAGACAGGGGCTATGGCTACACCTTC. This gives the protein CAWEIDRGYGYTF.

This clone was picked up many times. The V and J genes are TRBV4-2 and TRBJ1-6; D gene unclear. Germline V gives CDR1 LGHNA, CDR2 YNFKEQ. V lost 0 bases, J lost 1 base, and 13 bases lay in between. The CDR3 runs 18 residues. CDR3 sequence (DNA): TGTGCCAGCAGCCAAGATGAGACAAGGATTTCCTATAATTCACCCCTCCACTTT. This translates into CASSQDETRISYNSPLHF.

The chain carries TRBV11-2 and TRBJ2-3; D is possibly TRBD1 (6 bases). The CDR3 consists of 16 residues. The germline CDR1 and CDR2 sequences are SGHAT and FQNNGV. Deletions cut 2 bases from V and 3 bases from J, with 15 bases between. As DNA, the CDR3 is TGTGCCAGCAGCTTAAAACCGGGACAACCGACAGATACGCAGTATTTT. This encodes CASSLKPGQPTDTQYF.

The V and J genes are TRBV10-3 and TRBJ2-7, with D possibly TRBD2 on 6 matching bases. V lost 3 bases, J lost 2 bases, and 11 bases lay in between. Germline lookup yields CDR1 ENHRY and CDR2 SYGVKD. This CDR3 is 14 amino acids long. The DNA for the CDR3 is TGTGCCATCAGTGACTTTAGCGGAACCTACGAGCAGTACTTC. This codes for CAISDFSGTYEQYF.

The genes are TRBV13 and TRBJ2-2, with 11 nucleotides matching TRBD1. In germline, CDR1 is PRHDT, CDR2 FYEKMQ (reference sequence). The CDR3 extends over 16 amino acids. V trimming: 4 bases; J trimming: 5 bases; junction bases outside the gene matches: 6. In DNA form, the CDR3 reads TGTGCCAGCAGCTCCCTGGACAGGGGGCAGACCGGGGAGCTGTTTTTT. This translates into CASSSLDRGQTGELFF.

V is TRBV7-9 and J is TRBJ2-2; 7 nucleotides line up with TRBD2. V trimming: 5 bases; J trimming: 3 bases; junction bases outside the gene matches: 9. The CDR3 length is 16 residues. From germline, CDR1 is SEHNR and CDR2 FQNEAQ (reference sequence). The CDR3 DNA is TGTGCCAGCAGCCCCGTTGCGGGAGTTGACACCGGGGAGCTGTTTTTT. Its protein is CASSPVAGVDTGELFF. Full variable domain (outside the CDR3, taken from reference TRBV7-9 and TRBJ2-2): DTGVSQNPRHKITKRGQNVTFRCDPISEHNRLYWYRQTLGQGPEFLTYFQNEAQLEKSRLLSDRFSAERPKGSFSTLEIQRTEQGDSAMYLCASSPVAGVDTGELFFGEGSRLTVL.

The CDR3 here is CASSAYIKWGSNQPQHF. CDR3 DNA sequence: TGTGCCAGCAGTGCGTACATAAAGTGGGGCAGCAATCAGCCCCAGCATTTT. The chain links TRBV6-1 to TRBJ1-5; a possible D gene is TRBD1 (5 bases). This CDR3 comprises 17 residues. The V end lost 4 bases, the J end lost 1 base, and 17 bases lay between the germline ends. Germline CDR1 and CDR2: MNHNS and SASEGT.

The chain has TRBV2 and TRBJ1-6, with 7 nucleotides matching TRBD1. Germline V CDR1 and CDR2: SNHLY, FYNNEI. V shed 5 bases, J shed 7 bases, and the junction held 8 bases outside the gene matches. CDR3 length equals 15 residues. CDR3 nucleotide sequence: TGTGCCAGCAGTTTTCGACAGGGAAACAATTCACCCCTCCACTTT. Translated, it gives CASSFRQGNNSPLHF.

The chain employs TRBV28 and TRBJ2-7; D might be TRBD2 (6 bases). V was trimmed by 6 bases and J by 5 bases, leaving 17 bases between them. Germline CDR1 and CDR2: MDHEN and SYDVKM. The CDR3 is made up of 14 amino acids. The CDR3 protein is CASSRSWGVHEQYF. Written as DNA, the CDR3 is TGTGCCAGCAGCCGATCCTGGGGGGTACACGAGCAGTACTTC.